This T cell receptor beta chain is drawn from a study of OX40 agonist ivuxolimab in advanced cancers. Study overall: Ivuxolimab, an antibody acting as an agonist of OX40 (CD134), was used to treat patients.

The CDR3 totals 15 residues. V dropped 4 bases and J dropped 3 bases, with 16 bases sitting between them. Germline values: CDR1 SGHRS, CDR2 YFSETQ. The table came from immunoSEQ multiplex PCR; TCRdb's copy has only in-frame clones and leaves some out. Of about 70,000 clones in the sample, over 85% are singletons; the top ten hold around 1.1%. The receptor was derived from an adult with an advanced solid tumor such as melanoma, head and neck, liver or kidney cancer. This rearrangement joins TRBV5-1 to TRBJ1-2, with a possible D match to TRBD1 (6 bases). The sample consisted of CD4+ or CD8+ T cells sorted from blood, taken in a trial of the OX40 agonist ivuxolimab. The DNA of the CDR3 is TGCGCCAGCAGCCTGAGTTGGGGGCACGACTATGGCTACACCTTC. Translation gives CASSLSWGHDYGYTF.